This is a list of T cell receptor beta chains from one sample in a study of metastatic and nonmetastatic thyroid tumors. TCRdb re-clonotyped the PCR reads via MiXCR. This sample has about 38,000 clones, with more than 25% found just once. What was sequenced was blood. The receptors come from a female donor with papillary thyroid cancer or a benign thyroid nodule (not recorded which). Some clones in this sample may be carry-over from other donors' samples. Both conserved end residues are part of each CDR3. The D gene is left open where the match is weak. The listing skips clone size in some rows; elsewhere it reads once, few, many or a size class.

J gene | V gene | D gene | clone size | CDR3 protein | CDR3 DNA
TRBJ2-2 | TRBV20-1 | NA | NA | CSARSVIGEDTGELFF | TGCAGTGCTAGAAGCGTTATAGGGGAGGACACCGGGGAGCTGTTTTTT
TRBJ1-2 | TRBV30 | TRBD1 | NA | CAWSVQGQGYRYGYTF | TGTGCCTGGAGTGTACAGGGACAGGGTTATAGGTATGGCTACACCTTC
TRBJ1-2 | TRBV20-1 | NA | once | CSAMRGGYTF | TGCAGTGCTATGAGGGGGGGCTACACCTTC
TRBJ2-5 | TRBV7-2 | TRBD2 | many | CASSLAPGGGQETQYF | TGTGCCAGCAGCTTAGCCCCGGGGGGGGGACAAGAGACCCAGTACTTC
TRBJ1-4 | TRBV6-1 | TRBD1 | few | CASSEIDRGIKKLFF | TGTGCCAGCAGTGAAATAGACAGGGGGATCAAAAAACTGTTTTTT
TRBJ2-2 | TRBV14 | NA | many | CASSQGRRTGELFF | TGTGCCAGCAGCCAAGGTCGGCGGACCGGGGAGCTGTTTTTT
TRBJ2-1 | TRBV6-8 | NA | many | CASSHTTMGHINEQFF | TGTGCCAGCAGCCACACGACAATGGGGCATATCAATGAGCAGTTCTTC
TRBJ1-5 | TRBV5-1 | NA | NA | CASSLRADQPQHF | TGCGCCAGCAGCTTGCGAGCGGATCAGCCCCAGCATTTT
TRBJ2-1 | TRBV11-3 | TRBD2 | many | CASSQTSGGLGEQFF | TGTGCCAGCAGCCAGACCAGCGGGGGCCTGGGTGAGCAGTTCTTC
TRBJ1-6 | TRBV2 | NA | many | CASSGMGAKSPLHF | TGTGCCAGCTCGGGGATGGGGGCCAAGTCACCCCTCCACTTT
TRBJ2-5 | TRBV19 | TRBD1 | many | CASRGDRGATQYF | TGTGCCAGTCGGGGGGACAGGGGGGCGACCCAGTACTTC
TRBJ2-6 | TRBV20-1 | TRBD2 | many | CSAGAGGSTGANVLTF | TGCAGTGCCGGAGCGGGGGGCTCAACTGGGGCCAACGTCCTGACTTTC
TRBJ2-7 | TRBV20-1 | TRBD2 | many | CSARTSGGAREQYF | TGCAGTGCTAGAACTAGCGGGGGGGCGAGGGAGCAGTACTTC
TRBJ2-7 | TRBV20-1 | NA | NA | CSARESGQDFPYEQYF | TGCAGTGCTAGAGAATCGGGCCAGGACTTTCCCTACGAGCAGTACTTC
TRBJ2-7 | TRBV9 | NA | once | CAISLGGDRRYEQYF | TGTGCCATCAGCCTGGGGGGGGACAGACGCTACGAGCAGTACTTC
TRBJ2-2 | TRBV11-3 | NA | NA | CASSLGETGELFF | TGTGCCAGCAGCTTAGGCGAGACCGGGGAGCTGTTTTTT
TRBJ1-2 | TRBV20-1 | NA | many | CSARGLNRAGGYTF | TGCAGTGCTAGAGGCCTGAACAGGGCGGGTGGCTACACCTTC
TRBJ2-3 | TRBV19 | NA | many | CASSIDRGTDTQYF | TGTGCCAGTAGTATAGATCGTGGGACAGATACGCAGTATTTT
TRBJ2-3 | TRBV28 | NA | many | CASSFGQNPGADTQYF | TGTGCCAGCAGTTTTGGGCAGAACCCAGGCGCAGATACGCAGTATTTT
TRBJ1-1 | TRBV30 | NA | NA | CAWVLNTEAFF | TGTGCCTGGGTTCTGAACACTGAAGCTTTCTTT
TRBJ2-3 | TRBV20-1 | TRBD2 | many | CSARDGTRSVDTQYF | TGCAGTGCTAGAGATGGGACTAGGAGTGTAGATACGCAGTATTTT
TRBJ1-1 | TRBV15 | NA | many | CATSRDLNTEAFF | TGTGCCACCAGCAGAGATCTGAACACTGAAGCTTTCTTT
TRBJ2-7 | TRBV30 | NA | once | CAWTPGSIHEQYF | TGTGCCTGGACGCCGGGGAGTATCCACGAGCAGTACTTC
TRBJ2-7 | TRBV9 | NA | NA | CASSVGSGGVGEQYF | TGTGCCAGCAGCGTAGGTAGTGGGGGAGTCGGCGAGCAGTACTTC
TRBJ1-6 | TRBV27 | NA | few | CASSFGGSYNSPLHF | TGTGCCAGCAGTTTTGGGGGGTCCTATAATTCACCCCTCCACTTT
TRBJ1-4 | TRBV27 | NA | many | CASSLGYVGTVGKLFF | TGTGCCAGCAGTCTAGGGTATGTCGGGACGGTTGGAAAACTGTTTTTT
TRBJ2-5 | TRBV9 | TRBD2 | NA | CASIVEEGLAGGYETQYF | TGTGCCAGCATCGTAGAGGAAGGACTAGCGGGTGGGTATGAGACCCAGTACTTC
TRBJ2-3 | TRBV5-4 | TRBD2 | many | CASSGDGGVSTDTQYF | TGTGCCAGCAGCGGGGACGGGGGGGTGAGCACAGATACGCAGTATTTT
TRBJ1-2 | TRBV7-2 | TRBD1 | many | CASTFGQVHYGYTF | TGTGCCAGCACCTTCGGACAGGTCCACTATGGCTACACCTTC
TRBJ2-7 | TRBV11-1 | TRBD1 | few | CASSLGRGTGFHEQYF | TGTGCCAGCAGCTTAGGACGAGGGACAGGGTTCCACGAGCAGTACTTC
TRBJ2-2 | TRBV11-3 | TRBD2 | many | CASSLSRGGAVGELFF | TGTGCCAGCAGCTTGTCTCGCGGGGGGGCGGTCGGGGAGCTGTTTTTT
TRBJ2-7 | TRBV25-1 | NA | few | CASSEHRDSYEQYF | TGTGCAAGCAGTGAGCACCGGGACTCCTACGAGCAGTACTTC
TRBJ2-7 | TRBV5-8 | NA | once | CASSAQGHRATTRQYF | TGTGCCAGCAGCGCGCAGGGACATCGCGCTACTACGAGGCAGTACTTC
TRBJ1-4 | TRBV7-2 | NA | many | CASSQDRLYEKLFF | TGTGCCAGCAGCCAGGACCGGCTTTATGAAAAACTGTTTTTT
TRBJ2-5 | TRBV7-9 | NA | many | CASSQVLETQYF | TGTGCCAGCAGCCAGGTACTAGAGACCCAGTACTTC
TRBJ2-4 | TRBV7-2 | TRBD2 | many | CASSYSGGANIQYF | TGTGCCAGCAGCTATAGCGGGGGGGCGAACATTCAGTACTTC
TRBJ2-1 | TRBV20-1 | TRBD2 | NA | CSARESSGLREQFF | TGCAGTGCTAGAGAGTCTAGCGGGTTAAGAGAGCAGTTCTTC
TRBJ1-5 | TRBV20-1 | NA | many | CSATEVSDQPQHF | TGCAGTGCTACAGAAGTAAGTGATCAGCCCCAGCATTTT
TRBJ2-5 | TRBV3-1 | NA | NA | CASSQFLRVQETQYF | TGTGCCAGCAGCCAATTCTTACGGGTTCAAGAGACCCAGTACTTC
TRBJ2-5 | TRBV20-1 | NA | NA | CSARHQETQYF | TGCAGTGCTAGACACCAAGAGACCCAGTACTTC
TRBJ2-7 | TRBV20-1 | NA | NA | CSSSPQSYEQYF | TGCAGTTCTAGTCCACAGAGCTACGAGCAGTACTTC
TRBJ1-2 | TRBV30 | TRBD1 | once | CAWSVTPIRQGPNYGYTF | TGTGCCTGGAGTGTCACTCCAATTAGACAGGGCCCCAACTATGGCTACACCTTC
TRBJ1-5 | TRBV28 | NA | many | CASSLSQGRNQPQHF | TGTGCCAGCAGTTTAAGTCAGGGGCGCAATCAGCCCCAGCATTTT
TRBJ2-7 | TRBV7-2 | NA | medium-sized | CASSLSHSYEQYF | TGTGCCAGCAGCTTAAGCCACAGCTACGAGCAGTACTTC
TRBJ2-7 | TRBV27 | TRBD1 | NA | CASSSSGTGNNEQYF | TGTGCCAGCAGTTCATCCGGGACAGGGAACAACGAGCAGTACTTC